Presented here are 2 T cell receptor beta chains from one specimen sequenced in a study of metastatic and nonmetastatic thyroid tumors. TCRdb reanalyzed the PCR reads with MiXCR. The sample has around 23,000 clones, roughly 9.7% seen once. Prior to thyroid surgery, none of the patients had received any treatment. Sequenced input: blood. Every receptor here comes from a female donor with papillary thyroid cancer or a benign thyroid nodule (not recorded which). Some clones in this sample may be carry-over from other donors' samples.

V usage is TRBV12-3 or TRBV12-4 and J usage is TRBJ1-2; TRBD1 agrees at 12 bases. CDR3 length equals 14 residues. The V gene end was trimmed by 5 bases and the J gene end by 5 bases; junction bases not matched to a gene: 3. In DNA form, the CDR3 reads TGTGCCAGCAGTGGGACAGGGGGCTTTTATGGCTACACCTTC. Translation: CASSGTGGFYGYTF.

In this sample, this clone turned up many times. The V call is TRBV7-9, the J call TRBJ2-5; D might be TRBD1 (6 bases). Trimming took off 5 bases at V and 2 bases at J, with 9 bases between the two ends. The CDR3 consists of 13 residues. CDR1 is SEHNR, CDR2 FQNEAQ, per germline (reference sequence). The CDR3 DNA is TGTGCCAGCAGCCCGCAGGGGCAAGAGACCCAGTACTTC. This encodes CASSPQGQETQYF.